Presented here are 13 T cell receptor beta chains from one specimen sequenced in a study of blood T cell repertoires in COVID-19. Here immunoSEQ multiplex PCR was the method, and the copy in TCRdb shows in-frame clones only, minus some. The sample has 150,000 to 200,000 clones, roughly 87% seen once; the top ten hold less than 6.5%. What was sequenced was peripheral blood. Receptors originate from a human donor in a cohort sampled during active COVID-19.

The chain carries TRBV5-5 and TRBJ2-7, with TRBD1 matching over 7 bases. The germline V gene encodes CDR1 SGHKS and CDR2 YYEKEE (reference sequence). Trimming removed 4 bases from V and 6 bases from J; junction bases left unmatched: 13. The CDR3 totals 15 residues. CDR3 loop: CASSDLTGKFSEQYF. The CDR3 DNA reads as TGTGCCAGCAGCGACTTGACAGGGAAGTTTTCCGAGCAGTACTTC.

This rearrangement joins TRBV7-3 to TRBJ1-1; 9 bases are shared with TRBD1. Germline V gene data show CDR1 as SGHTA and CDR2 as FQGTGA. This CDR3 has 15 amino acids. The V gene end was trimmed by 5 bases and the J gene end by 5 bases; junction bases not matched to a gene: 9. The CDR3 DNA follows: TGTGCCAGCAGCGAACAGGGGGCTGGTAGGACTGAAGCTTTCTTT. Translated: CASSEQGAGRTEAFF.

The chain employs TRBV19 and TRBJ2-7; TRBD1 agrees at 8 bases. Germline CDR1 LNHDA, CDR2 SQIVND (reference sequence). The CDR3 has 15 amino acids. V lost 5 bases, J lost 9 bases, and 15 bases stayed unmatched. The CDR3 DNA is TGTGCCAGTAGTCCCGCCGGGACAGGTAGTTCGCCGCAGTACTTC. This gives the protein CASSPAGTGSSPQYF.

V gene TRBV7-2 combines with J gene TRBJ2-7, with D possibly matching TRBD2 (6 bases). V lost 2 bases, J lost 4 bases, and 24 bases lay in between. The CDR3 consists of 18 residues. CDR1 is SGHTA and CDR2 is FQGNSA in the germline V gene. The CDR3 bases are TGTGCCAGCAGCTTATTTCCCCCTACGGAGGGCGTACTTTACGAGCAGTACTTC. It specifies CASSLFPPTEGVLYEQYF.

The J gene is TRBJ1-1, the V gene TRBV28; D remains unclear. Between the trimmed V and J ends, which lost 2 bases and 1 base, there was a span of 11 bases. CDR3 size: 15 residues. Germline V lookup: CDR1 MDHEN, CDR2 SYDVKM. Written as DNA, the CDR3 is TGTGCCAGCAGTTTACATGGCCGAGGGAACACTGAAGCTTTCTTT. As protein: CASSLHGRGNTEAFF.

In its sample, this clone was seen once. The J gene is TRBJ2-7, the V gene TRBV19, with 7 bases that match TRBD1. V lost 5 bases, J lost 2 bases, and 12 bases stayed unmatched. The germline gives CDR1 LNHDA, CDR2 SQIVND (reference sequence). CDR3 size: 16 residues. The DNA for the CDR3 is TGTGCCAGTAGTGTACCAACCGGGACAGCAGCCTACGAGCAGTACTTC. As protein: CASSVPTGTAAYEQYF.

CDR3: CATSDRQKTGELFF. CDR3 sequence (DNA): TGTGCCACCAGTGACAGACAGAAAACCGGGGAGCTGTTTTTT. The rearrangement joins TRBV24-1 to TRBJ2-2; D may be TRBD1 (5 bases). This CDR3 spans 14 amino acids. CDR1 is KGHDR, CDR2 SFDVKD, per germline. The ends were cut back, 4 bases at V and 5 bases at J, with 10 bases in the middle.

This sequence joins TRBV18 and TRBJ1-4; D might be TRBD1 (5 bases). CDR3 length: 15 residues. CDR1 and CDR2 (germline): KGHSH, LQKENI. Trimming took 1 base from V and 4 from J, leaving 10 bases between them. The CDR3 DNA follows: TGTGCCAGCTCACCACGGGACTTGTATAATGAAAAACTGTTTTTT. Translated, it gives CASSPRDLYNEKLFF.

The rearrangement joins TRBV19 to TRBJ1-2; perhaps TRBD1 as D (6 bases). The V and J ends lost 5 bases and 2 bases respectively, with 24 bases between them. Germline-derived CDR1 and CDR2 are LNHDA and SQIVND (reference sequence). CDR3 length: 18 amino acids. The CDR3 DNA is TGTGCCAGTAGTGCAACCATCCCAACGTGGGACATCAACTATGGCTACACCTTC. Translating it yields CASSATIPTWDINYGYTF.

The chain couples TRBV12-3 or TRBV12-4 to TRBJ1-1, with D perhaps matching TRBD1 (5 bases). The CDR3 totals 13 residues. The germline V and J ends were trimmed by 8 bases and 3 bases, with 13 bases remaining between them. In DNA, the CDR3 is TGTGCCAGCGGGTTAGGACATCACACTGAAGCTTTCTTT. The encoded protein is CASGLGHHTEAFF.

The chain is built from TRBV27 and TRBJ1-2, with TRBD1 matching 10 bases. Trimming cost V 4 bases and J 9 bases; bases outside gene matches: 5. The V gene's germline CDR1 is MNHEY and CDR2 SMNVEV (reference sequence). The CDR3 sequence is 13 residues long. CDR3 in amino acids: CASSWGGQGSYTF. The CDR3 nucleotides are TGTGCCAGCAGTTGGGGGGGACAGGGGAGCTACACCTTC.

This clone was recorded a few times. The rearrangement uses TRBV6-6 and TRBJ2-1; unclear D gene. Deletions cut 7 bases from V and 1 base from J, with 8 bases between. The CDR3 consists of 13 residues. From germline, CDR1 is MNHNY and CDR2 SVGAGI (reference sequence). CDR3 in amino acids: CASISESYNEQFF. The CDR3 coding sequence is TGTGCCAGCATCAGTGAATCCTACAATGAGCAGTTCTTC.

A few counts support this clone. The chain joins TRBV4-2 to TRBJ2-6, with 9 nucleotides matching TRBD2. J was trimmed by 4 bases and V by 3 bases; bases with no gene match: 7. CDR1 is LGHNA, CDR2 YNFKEQ, per germline. This CDR3 spans 17 amino acids. The CDR3 DNA is TGTGCCAGCAGCCAGGCAGTAGCGGGAGCCGGGGCCAACGTCCTGACTTTC. Translated, it gives CASSQAVAGAGANVLTF.